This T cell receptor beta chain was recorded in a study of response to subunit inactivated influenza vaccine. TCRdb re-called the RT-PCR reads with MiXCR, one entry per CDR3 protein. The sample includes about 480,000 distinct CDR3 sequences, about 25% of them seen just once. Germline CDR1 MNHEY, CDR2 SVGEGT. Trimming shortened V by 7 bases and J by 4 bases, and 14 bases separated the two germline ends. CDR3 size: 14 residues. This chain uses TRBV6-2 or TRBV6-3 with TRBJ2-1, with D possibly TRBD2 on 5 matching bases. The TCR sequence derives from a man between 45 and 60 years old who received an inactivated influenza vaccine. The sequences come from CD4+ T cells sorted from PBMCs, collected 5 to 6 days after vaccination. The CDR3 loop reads CASTGNGGYNEQFF. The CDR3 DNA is TGTGCCAGCACCGGGAATGGCGGTTACAATGAGCAGTTCTTC.